This T cell receptor beta chain was captured in a study of technical replicates of blood from a handful of donors. TCRdb's table, derived via immunoSEQ multiplex PCR, lists solely in-frame clones and lacks some. Of 60,000 to 85,000 clones detected, roughly 96% appear once; the ten largest clones hold 0.2% to 0.25%. The CDR3 totals 12 residues. The germline V gene encodes CDR1 SQVTM and CDR2 ANQGSEA. V lost 2 bases and J 6 bases, leaving 10 bases between the germline ends. Sequenced: T cells isolated from PBMCs. J is TRBJ1-1 and V is TRBV29-1; unclear D gene. The receptor's source is a human donor in good health. The CDR3: CSVEIGRAEAFF. The CDR3 DNA sequence: TGCAGCGTTGAAATAGGGAGGGCTGAAGCTTTCTTT.